This entry describes one T cell receptor beta chain. This sample stems from a study of blood T cell repertoires in COVID-19. Study at large: PBMCs, B-cell-depleted T cells, or T cells provided the cDNA or gDNA that made up the material.

Method: immunoSEQ multiplex PCR; TCRdb's copy keeps in-frame clones and lacks some. Of approximately 220,000 clones listed, roughly 85% are singletons. Cohorts were determined from participant-reported clinical history. This CDR3 has 12 residues. Germline trimming cut 3 bases from V and 8 bases from J; bases unmatched to any gene: 6. Germline V gene sequence: CDR1 GTSNPN, CDR2 SVGIG (reference sequence). The sample was PBMCs or T cells enriched from blood (not recorded which). The clonotype was recovered from a woman in her thirties or forties with acute COVID-19. The V gene is TRBV30, the J gene TRBJ1-2; TRBD1 aligns across 7 bases. The CDR3 sequence is CAWSRDSPGYTF. CDR3 nucleotide sequence: TGTGCCTGGAGCCGGGACAGCCCGGGCTACACCTTC.